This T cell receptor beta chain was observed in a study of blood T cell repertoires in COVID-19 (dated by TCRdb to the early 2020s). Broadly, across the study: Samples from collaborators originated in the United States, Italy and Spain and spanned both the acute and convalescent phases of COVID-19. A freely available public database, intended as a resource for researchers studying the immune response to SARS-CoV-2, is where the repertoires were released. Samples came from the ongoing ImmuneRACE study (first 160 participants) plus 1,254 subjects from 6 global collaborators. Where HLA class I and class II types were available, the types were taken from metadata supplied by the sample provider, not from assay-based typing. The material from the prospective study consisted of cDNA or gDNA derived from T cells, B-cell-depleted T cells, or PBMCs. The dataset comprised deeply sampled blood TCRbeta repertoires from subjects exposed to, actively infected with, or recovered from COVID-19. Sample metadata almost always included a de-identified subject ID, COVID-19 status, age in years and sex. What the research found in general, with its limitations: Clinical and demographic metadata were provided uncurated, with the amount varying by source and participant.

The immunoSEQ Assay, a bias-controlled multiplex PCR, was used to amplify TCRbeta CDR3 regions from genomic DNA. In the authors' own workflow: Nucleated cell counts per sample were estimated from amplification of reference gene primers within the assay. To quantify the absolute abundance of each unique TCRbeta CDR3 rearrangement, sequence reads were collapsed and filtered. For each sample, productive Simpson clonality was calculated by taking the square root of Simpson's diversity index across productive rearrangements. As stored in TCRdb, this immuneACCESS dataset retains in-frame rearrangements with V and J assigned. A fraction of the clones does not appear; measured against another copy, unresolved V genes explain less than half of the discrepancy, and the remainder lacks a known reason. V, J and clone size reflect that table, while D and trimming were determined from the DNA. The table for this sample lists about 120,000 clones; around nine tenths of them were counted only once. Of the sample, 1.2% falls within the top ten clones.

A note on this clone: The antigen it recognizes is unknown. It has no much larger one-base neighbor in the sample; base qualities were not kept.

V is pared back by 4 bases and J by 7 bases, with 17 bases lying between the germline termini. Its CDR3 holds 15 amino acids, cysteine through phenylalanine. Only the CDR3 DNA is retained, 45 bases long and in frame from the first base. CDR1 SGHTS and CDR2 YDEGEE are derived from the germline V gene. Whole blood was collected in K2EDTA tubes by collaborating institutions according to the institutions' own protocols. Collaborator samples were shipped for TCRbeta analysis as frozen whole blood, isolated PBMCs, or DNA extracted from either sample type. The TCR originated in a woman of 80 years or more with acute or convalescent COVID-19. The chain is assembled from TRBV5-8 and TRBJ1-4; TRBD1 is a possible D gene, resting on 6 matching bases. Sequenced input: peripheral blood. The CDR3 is CASSARGTRGEKLFF. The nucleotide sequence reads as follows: TGTGCCAGCAGCGCAAGGGGGACAAGAGGTGAAAAACTGTTTTTT.